This T cell receptor (beta chain) was documented in a study of identifying expanded T cells in peripheral blood. Points from the study as a whole: Over approximately two and four weeks, about 15 and 18 clones changed, versus around 1.3 between replicates.

As for this clone: Its antigen is not identified. Distinct nucleotide sequences in the sample also encode this CDR3.

Germline V lookup: CDR1 PRHDT, CDR2 FYEKMQ (reference sequence). The V gene end was trimmed by 2 bases and the J gene end by 7 bases; junction bases not matched to a gene: 8. CDR3 length: 14 amino acids. The protocol was immunoSEQ multiplex PCR, while the TCRdb copy is restricted to in-frame clones and leaves out a portion. The data show 83,000 or so clones, 85% to 90% seen once. This receptor was identified in a person aged 18-70 years in good health. This chain uses TRBV13 with TRBJ2-7, with 7 bases aligning to TRBD1. Material for sequencing was blood. As DNA, the CDR3 is TGTGCCAGCAGCTTATGGGACAGCCGCGGGGAGCAGTACTTC. Translating gives CASSLWDSRGEQYF.